These 23 T cell receptor beta chains originate from one sample sequenced in a study of Ad26.COV2.S vaccination and SARS-CoV-2 variants. Generated by immunoSEQ multiplex PCR, the TCRdb table keeps only in-frame clones and is missing some. Among roughly 450,000 clones listed, approximately 92% were seen once. Treatment: roughly 18 received Ad26.COV2.S at low or high dose, single or two shots; roughly 5 received placebo; per-sample allocation not given. Following the first vaccine or placebo injection, samples were taken on day 63. The material sequenced was peripheral blood, taken in a trial of Ad26.COV2.S vaccine versus placebo. Source of these receptors: a person between 18 and 60 years old who received the Ad26.COV2.S COVID-19 vaccine or a placebo.

This chain uses TRBV9 with TRBJ1-1, with TRBD1 identical over 7 bases. J lost 2 bases, V lost 3 bases, and 7 bases had no gene match. The CDR3 consists of 15 residues. CDR1 SGDLS and CDR2 YYNGEE come from the germline V gene. CDR3 sequence: CASSEQGQANTEAFF. The CDR3 region has the DNA TGTGCCAGCAGCGAACAAGGACAGGCAAACACTGAAGCTTTCTTT. The variable domain in full, completed from reference TRBV9 and TRBJ1-1, reads DSGVTQTPKHLITATGQRVTLRCSPRSGDLSVYWYQQSLDQGLQFLIQYYNGEERAKGNILERFSAQQFPDLHSELNLSSLELGDSALYFCASSEQGQANTEAFFGQGTRLTVV.

The rearrangement uses TRBV9 and TRBJ2-7, with TRBD2 as a possible D gene (5 bases). Germline CDR1 SGDLS, CDR2 YYNGEE. The CDR3 extends over 16 amino acids. With 5 bases removed from V and 2 bases from J, the gap between germline ends came to 20 bases. The CDR3 loop is CASSQPRGSATYEQYF. The CDR3 nucleotides read TGTGCCAGCAGTCAACCTCGGGGTAGCGCGACCTACGAGCAGTACTTC.

This clone appeared a few times. The V gene is TRBV30, the J gene TRBJ1-4, with D perhaps matching TRBD1 (5 bases). The V end was cut by 0 bases, the J end by 0 bases, with 8 bases between. CDR1 is GTSNPN and CDR2 is SVGIG in the germline V gene (reference sequence). This CDR3 contains 15 residues. The DNA of the CDR3 is TGTGCCTGGAGTGTACGGGGGGCAACTAATGAAAAACTGTTTTTT. Amino acid sequence: CAWSVRGATNEKLFF.

The V and J genes are TRBV28 and TRBJ2-7; 10 bases fit TRBD2. The CDR3 extends over 15 amino acids. V was clipped by 5 bases and J by 2 bases; unmatched bases: 6. Germline V gene data show CDR1 as MDHEN and CDR2 as SYDVKM. CDR3 protein: CASSPSGRATYEQYF. The CDR3 nucleotides are TGTGCCAGCAGTCCCAGCGGGAGGGCCACCTACGAGCAGTACTTC.

This sequence joins TRBV5-1 and TRBJ2-7; a weak D match, TRBD1 (6 bases). Trimming stripped 3 bases from V and 3 bases from J, with 10 bases between. Germline CDR1 reads SGHRS; CDR2 reads YFSETQ. CDR3 size: 13 residues. CDR3 loop: CASSSLQGYEQYF. The CDR3 DNA reads as TGCGCCAGCAGCTCCCTACAGGGCTACGAGCAGTACTTC.

The J gene is TRBJ1-1, the V gene TRBV6-2 or TRBV6-3, with TRBD1 matching 8 bases. This CDR3 region has 15 residues. Per the germline V gene, CDR1 is MNHEY and CDR2 is SVGEGT. V lost 3 bases, J lost 1 base, and 4 bases stayed unmatched. The CDR3 sequence is CASSYRQGSNTEAFF. CDR3 sequence (DNA): TGTGCCAGCAGTTATCGACAGGGGTCGAACACTGAAGCTTTCTTT.

The rearrangement joins TRBV30 to TRBJ1-1; 11 bases align to TRBD1. The ends lost 3 bases at V and 5 bases at J; junction bases unmatched: 2. This CDR3 is built from 13 residues. Looked up from germline, CDR1 is GTSNPN and CDR2 is SVGIG (reference sequence). The CDR3 loop reads CAWSRDRGTEAFF. Written as DNA, the CDR3 is TGTGCCTGGAGCCGGGACAGGGGGACTGAAGCTTTCTTT.

The rearrangement links TRBV5-6 to TRBJ2-5; D ambiguous. Germline CDR1 SGHDT, CDR2 YYEEEE. The germline V and J ends were trimmed by 1 base and 1 base, with 5 bases remaining between them. The CDR3 sequence is 13 residues long. The CDR3 DNA follows: TGTGCCAGCAGCTTGTTGGGCCAAGAGACCCAGTACTTC. It codes for CASSLLGQETQYF.

V and J are TRBV11-2 and TRBJ2-2, with a weak D call TRBD1 (6 bases). The V gene's germline CDR1 is SGHAT and CDR2 FQNNGV. The ends were cut back, 1 base at V and 7 bases at J, with 7 bases in the middle. This CDR3 region has 13 residues. CDR3 sequence reads: CASSLGGGGELFF. In DNA, the CDR3 is TGTGCCAGCAGCTTAGGAGGGGGCGGGGAGCTGTTTTTT.

This chain joins TRBV29-1 and TRBJ2-3, with D perhaps matching TRBD1 or TRBD2 (5 bases each). Germline V gene lookup returns CDR1 SQVTM and CDR2 ANQGSEA. V was shortened by 5 bases and J by 1 base, with 13 bases between the two germline ends. CDR3 length equals 14 residues. The CDR3 nucleotides read TGCAGCGTTCCTCCGGGACCCCGCACAGATACGCAGTATTTT. Protein product: CSVPPGPRTDTQYF.

This clone has just one count. The genes are TRBV18 and TRBJ1-5, with TRBD1 matching over 10 bases. V was clipped by 5 bases and J by 3 bases; unmatched bases: 7. The germline gives CDR1 KGHSH, CDR2 LQKENI. The CDR3 sequence is 16 residues long. CDR3 residues: CASSTTGTGVNQPQHF. Here the CDR3 DNA reads TGTGCCAGCTCAACCACCGGGACAGGGGTCAATCAGCCCCAGCATTTT.

The CDR3: CAWTPGLHPSQLFF. The DNA for the CDR3 is TGTGCCTGGACCCCGGGACTCCACCCTAGTCAACTGTTTTTT. The rearrangement joins TRBV30 to TRBJ1-4, with TRBD1 as a possible D gene (5 bases). Germline CDR1 is GTSNPN and CDR2 is SVGIG (reference sequence). CDR3 length: 14 residues. The V end was cut by 4 bases, the J end by 12 bases, with 21 bases between.

This clone was counted once. This chain joins TRBV6-6 and TRBJ2-1, with 11 nucleotides matching TRBD2. Germline V lookup: CDR1 MNHNY, CDR2 SVGAGI (reference sequence). Trimming took 5 bases from V and 5 from J; bases not matched to a gene: 14. The CDR3 extends over 18 amino acids. The CDR3 here is CASSRTYRGTSGNNEQFF. CDR3 nucleotides: TGTGCCAGCAGTCGAACTTACCGCGGGACTAGCGGAAACAATGAGCAGTTCTTC.

This chain connects TRBV19 to TRBJ2-2; perhaps TRBD1 as D (6 bases). CDR3 length equals 13 residues. Germline V gene data show CDR1 as LNHDA and CDR2 as SQIVND (reference sequence). V shed 5 bases and J shed 6 bases, with 10 bases lying between them. The CDR3 DNA is TGTGCCAGTAGTCTACAGGGTGCCGGGGAGCTGTTTTTT. Protein product: CASSLQGAGELFF.

J is TRBJ2-1 and V is TRBV6-5, with a tentative D call TRBD2 (6 bases). Germline CDR1 is MNHEY and CDR2 is SVGAGI. Trimming stripped 0 bases from V and 5 bases from J, with 14 bases between. This CDR3 contains 16 residues. CDR3: CASSYSTGEPNNEQFF. The CDR3 DNA sequence: TGTGCCAGCAGTTACTCAACGGGAGAACCCAACAATGAGCAGTTCTTC.

The chain joins TRBV5-4 to TRBJ2-1; D perhaps matches TRBD1 (5 bases). The CDR3 is made up of 13 amino acids. Trimming took 0 bases from V and 4 from J, leaving 5 bases between them. In germline, CDR1 is SGHNT, CDR2 YYREEE (reference sequence). CDR3 nucleotide sequence: TGTGCCAGCAGCTTGGACAGGTACAATGAGCAGTTCTTC. This sequence encodes CASSLDRYNEQFF. The full variable domain, completed using reference TRBV5-4 and TRBJ2-1, is ETGVTQSPTHLIKTRGQQVTLRCSSQSGHNTVSWYQQALGQGPQFIFQYYREEENGRGNFPPRFSGLQFPNYSSELNVNALELDDSALYLCASSLDRYNEQFFGPGTRLTVL.

The J gene is TRBJ2-5, the V gene TRBV9; D gene uncertain. The germline gives CDR1 SGDLS, CDR2 YYNGEE. The CDR3 spans 15 residues. V lost 4 bases and J lost 1, with 14 bases in between. The CDR3 sequence is CASSPHFLFQETQYF. CDR3 coding DNA: TGTGCCAGCAGCCCCCATTTTCTCTTCCAAGAGACCCAGTACTTC.

The chain carries TRBV16 and TRBJ1-5; 10 nucleotides match TRBD1. This CDR3 contains 16 residues. Germline V gene data show CDR1 as KGHSY and CDR2 as FQNENV. J was trimmed by 6 bases and V by 6 bases; bases with no gene match: 11. The DNA for the CDR3 is TGTGCCAGCAGGCGTTTTTCCGGGACAGGGGTTCAGCCCCAGCATTTT. Translated, it gives CASRRFSGTGVQPQHF.

V gene TRBV7-2 combines with J gene TRBJ2-5; TRBD2 matches 11 bases. Germline CDR1 SGHTA, CDR2 FQGNSA. This CDR3 comprises 16 residues. Trimming at V came to 1 base and at J to 1 base, leaving 2 bases not matched to a gene. The CDR3 is CASSLVAGGPQETQYF. In DNA, the CDR3 is TGTGCCAGCAGCTTAGTAGCGGGAGGGCCCCAAGAGACCCAGTACTTC. The full variable domain, completed using reference TRBV7-2 and TRBJ2-5, is GAGVSQSPSNKVTEKGKDVELRCDPISGHTALYWYRQSLGQGLEFLIYFQGNSAPDKSGLPSDRFSAERTGGSVSTLTIQRTQQEDSAVYLCASSLVAGGPQETQYFGPGTRLLVL.

The chain recombines TRBV21-1 with TRBJ2-4. TRBV21-1 counts as a pseudogene. The CDR3 has 13 residues. Here the CDR3 reads CASSKALSTPEYF. The CDR3 coding sequence is TGTGCCAGCAGCAAAGCGCTTTCTACACCCGAGTACTTC.

The rearrangement joins TRBV23-1 to TRBJ2-4; tentative D call: TRBD2 (5 bases). TRBV23-1 is given ORF status, its function remaining uncertain. Trimming removed 7 bases from V and 1 base from J, with 23 bases in between. The CDR3 covers 18 residues. The CDR3 nucleotides are TGCGCCAGCATGGACTCCCCCCCCCAGCAGCGGGCCAAAAACATTCAGTACTTC. Encoded protein: CASMDSPPQQRAKNIQYF.

V usage is TRBV2 and J usage is TRBJ2-1; 8 bases agree with TRBD2. Unmatched junction bases numbered 7, after V lost 6 bases and J lost 0 bases. Germline loops: CDR1 SNHLY, CDR2 FYNNEI. The CDR3 extends over 16 amino acids. CDR3 residues: CASRGSGTSSYNEQFF. CDR3 nucleotide sequence: TGTGCCAGCAGGGGTAGCGGGACAAGCTCCTACAATGAGCAGTTCTTC.

The chain combines TRBV18 with TRBJ2-4; either TRBD1 or TRBD2 may supply D (6 bases each). The germline V gene has CDR1 KGHSH and CDR2 LQKENI. The CDR3 has 16 residues. Trimming shortened V by 3 bases and J by 0 bases, and 12 bases separated the two germline ends. The CDR3 loop reads CASSPRDTIAKNIQYF. In DNA form, the CDR3 reads TGTGCCAGCTCACCGCGGGACACTATAGCCAAAAACATTCAGTACTTC.